The 18 T cell receptor beta chains reported below all come from one sample, sequenced in a study of OX40 agonist ivuxolimab in advanced cancers. Measured with immunoSEQ multiplex PCR; TCRdb has only the in-frame clones, and not every one. The table shows tens of thousands of clones, with 85% occurring only once. The sequencing here drew on CD4+ or CD8+ T cells sorted from blood, taken in a trial of the OX40 agonist ivuxolimab. The source of these receptors is an adult with an advanced solid tumor such as melanoma, head and neck, liver or kidney cancer.

This chain uses TRBV25-1 with TRBJ1-1; possibly TRBD1 for D (5 bases). The CDR3 loop spans 15 amino acids. Trimming cost V 4 bases and J 3 bases, with 15 bases left between them. Germline V gives CDR1 MGHDK, CDR2 SYGVNS. For the CDR3, the DNA is TGTGCCAGCAGTGGACGAACAGGATCCTACACTGAAGCTTTCTTT. Residues: CASSGRTGSYTEAFF.

The chain is built from TRBV7-9 and TRBJ2-5; D is uncertain. V was cut by 6 bases and J by 5 bases, with 16 bases left in between. In germline, CDR1 is SEHNR, CDR2 FQNEAQ (reference sequence). The CDR3 has 14 amino acids. CDR3 residues: CASRTGFGGETQYF. The CDR3 coding sequence is TGTGCCAGCAGGACTGGTTTTGGCGGCGAGACCCAGTACTTC.

This clone turned up a few times. The CDR3 coding sequence is TGTGCCAGTAAAGAACAGGGGGCTATCGACGAGCAGTACTTC. It codes for CASKEQGAIDEQYF. V and J are TRBV19 and TRBJ2-7; 9 bases map to TRBD1. Germline trimming cut 7 bases from V and 5 bases from J; bases unmatched to any gene: 9. CDR1 and CDR2 from the germline V gene are LNHDA and SQIVND (reference sequence). This CDR3 comprises 14 residues.

V is TRBV16 and J is TRBJ2-7; D ambiguous. The V and J ends lost 0 bases and 3 bases respectively, with 3 bases between them. The CDR3 sequence is 12 residues long. CDR1 KGHSY and CDR2 FQNENV come from the germline V gene. CDR3 coding DNA: TGTGCCAGCAGCCAATCCAACTACGAGCAGTACTTC. This sequence encodes CASSQSNYEQYF.

The table lists this clone with a count of one. The chain recombines TRBV6-5 with TRBJ2-2; D could derive from TRBD1 or TRBD2 (7 bases each). Looked up from germline, CDR1 is MNHEY and CDR2 is SVGAGI. CDR3 length equals 15 residues. The CDR3 region has the DNA TGTGGGACTTACCAGGGGGGGTCGAACACCGGGGAGCTGTTTTTT. It encodes CGTYQGGSNTGELFF.

The rearrangement links TRBV9 to TRBJ2-5; D unclear. This CDR3 is 15 amino acids long. Germline V gene lookup returns CDR1 SGDLS and CDR2 YYNGEE. Trimming shortened V by 0 bases and J by 2 bases, and 11 bases separated the two germline ends. DNA for the CDR3: TGTGCCAGCAGCGTAGAGGGTCTGAAGCAAGAGACCCAGTACTTC. Translated, it gives CASSVEGLKQETQYF.

The chain combines TRBV7-2 with TRBJ1-4; D is possibly TRBD1 (6 bases). Between the trimmed V and J ends, which lost 0 bases and 3 bases, there was a span of 8 bases. Germline V gives CDR1 SGHTA, CDR2 FQGNSA. The CDR3 runs 15 residues. The CDR3 region is CASSLATGPNEKLFF. For the CDR3, the DNA is TGTGCCAGCAGCTTAGCGACAGGTCCTAATGAAAAACTGTTTTTT.

The rearrangement joins TRBV28 to TRBJ1-6, with D possibly matching TRBD1 (5 bases). The CDR3 totals 13 residues. Germline loops: CDR1 MDHEN, CDR2 SYDVKM. Trimming removed 6 bases at V and 8 bases at J, with 11 bases between. The chain's CDR3 is CASRIQGDSPLHF. As DNA, the CDR3 is TGTGCCAGCAGGATTCAGGGAGATTCACCCCTCCACTTT.

This chain connects TRBV5-5 to TRBJ1-1, with TRBD1 matching over 10 bases. In germline, CDR1 is SGHKS, CDR2 YYEKEE (reference sequence). The CDR3 contains 14 residues. V dropped 3 bases and J dropped 5; count of bases not matched to a gene: 4. CDR3 loop: CASSWDRGGTEAFF. The CDR3 DNA reads as TGTGCCAGCAGCTGGGACAGGGGAGGGACTGAAGCTTTCTTT.

The V and J genes are TRBV5-1 and TRBJ2-1; D remains unclear. Trimming left V 0 bases short and J 0 bases short, with 4 bases between. The CDR3 spans 14 residues. The germline CDR1 and CDR2 sequences are SGHRS and YFSETQ. The CDR3 sequence is CASSLDSSYNEQFF. The CDR3 DNA follows: TGCGCCAGCAGCTTGGACAGCTCCTACAATGAGCAGTTCTTC.

This clone was recorded only once. This chain joins TRBV5-5 and TRBJ1-2; tentative D call: TRBD1 (5 bases). Between the trimmed V and J ends, which lost 0 bases and 14 bases, there was a span of 17 bases. Germline V lookup: CDR1 SGHKS, CDR2 YYEKEE (reference sequence). CDR3 size: 13 residues. The CDR3 loop is CASSLGGAYQRTF. CDR3 in DNA: TGTGCCAGCAGCTTGGGCGGGGCCTATCAACGTACCTTC. Looking up the rest from reference TRBV5-5 and TRBJ1-2 gives the full variable domain: DAGVTQSPTHLIKTRGQQVTLRCSPISGHKSVSWYQQVLGQGPQFIFQYYEKEERGRGNFPDRFSARQFPNYSSELNVNALLLGDSALYLCASSLGGAYQRTFGSGTRLTVV.

The V call is TRBV15, the J call TRBJ2-6; D is uncertain. The germline CDR1 and CDR2 sequences are LNHNV and YYDKDF (reference sequence). V lost 0 bases to trimming and J lost 4 bases, with 10 bases between them. This CDR3 contains 16 residues. DNA of the CDR3: TGTGCCACCAGCAGAGATGTTCAGGCCGGGGCCAACGTCCTGACTTTC. Translated: CATSRDVQAGANVLTF.

The V gene is TRBV18, the J gene TRBJ1-1, with D unresolved. Germline CDR1 is KGHSH and CDR2 is LQKENI. The CDR3 has 14 residues. The ends were cut back, 5 bases at V and 1 base at J, with 11 bases in the middle. The CDR3 protein is CASSTSGKNTEAFF. The CDR3 nucleotides read TGTGCCAGCTCAACCTCCGGGAAGAACACTGAAGCTTTCTTT. Based on the CDR3 plus reference TRBV18 and TRBJ1-1, the full variable domain is NAGVMQNPRHLVRRRGQEARLRCSPMKGHSHVYWYRQLPEEGLKFMVYLQKENIIDESGMPKERFSAEFPKEGPSILRIQQVVRGDSAAYFCASSTSGKNTEAFFGQGTRLTVV.

CDR3 DNA sequence: TGTGCCAGCACGGGCGGGACTGCCAAAAACATTCAGTACTTC. This encodes CASTGGTAKNIQYF. The rearrangement uses TRBV2 and TRBJ2-4; TRBD2 might be the D (6 bases). This CDR3 contains 14 residues. Looked up from germline, CDR1 is SNHLY and CDR2 is FYNNEI. The germline V and J ends were trimmed by 7 bases and 1 base, with 11 bases remaining between them.

This chain joins TRBV7-3 and TRBJ2-2; a possible D gene is TRBD2 (5 bases). There are 18 residues in the CDR3. Germline-derived CDR1 and CDR2 are SGHTA and FQGTGA. Trimming took 0 bases from V and 0 from J, leaving 14 bases between them. CDR3 amino acids: CASSLTPGLGANTGELFF. CDR3 DNA: TGTGCCAGCAGCTTAACCCCTGGGCTGGGAGCGAACACCGGGGAGCTGTTTTTT.

This clone was recorded once. The chain carries TRBV28 and TRBJ1-2; no firm D call. With 10 bases removed from V and 4 bases from J, the gap between germline ends came to 10 bases. The CDR3 length is 11 residues. Germline CDR1 reads MDHEN; CDR2 reads SYDVKM. The CDR3 DNA is TGTGCCATTCTCGCCCCCTATGGCTACACCTTC. It translates to CAILAPYGYTF.

V is TRBV30 and J is TRBJ2-2, with 7 bases matching TRBD1. Germline assignment: CDR1 GTSNPN and CDR2 SVGIG (reference sequence). The CDR3 contains 15 residues. Losses at the gene ends were 5 bases for V and 6 bases for J; bases not matched to a gene: 12. In DNA, the CDR3 is TGTGCCTGGCGGACAGGTCGTAGTGCCCCCGGGGAGCTGTTTTTT. Translation: CAWRTGRSAPGELFF.

V and J are TRBV18 and TRBJ2-1; no clear D. The germline V gene encodes CDR1 KGHSH and CDR2 LQKENI. This CDR3 is 15 amino acids long. Trimming took 3 bases from V and 2 from J, leaving 11 bases between them. The CDR3 bases are TGTGCCAGCTCACCTACTACTAATCCCTACAATGAGCAGTTCTTC. Encoded protein: CASSPTTNPYNEQFF.